The entry below gives a single T cell receptor beta chain sequence along with its context. The target antigen is unknown. This specimen belongs to a study of T cell responses to AZD1222 COVID-19 vaccine. The overall study: Both about-4-week and about-12-week second-dose recipients were combined. General study findings and limits: The breadth and depth of Spike-specific TCRs increased once two AZD1222 doses had been given. Recipients of AZD1222 seropositive at baseline numbered only 5 or 6. Reportedly, nearly half of unique spike TCRs recognized epitopes outside B.1.351/B.1.1.7 mutations.

The repertoire was sequenced with immunoSEQ multiplex PCR; TCRdb's copy has only in-frame clones and lacks some. This sample has roughly 80,000 clones, with 92% found just once. The source of this sequence is an adult in good health. Sequenced material: peripheral blood, taken on day 0 of AZD1222 vaccination.

The chain's CDR3 is CASSDTRTDTQYF. For the CDR3, the DNA is TGCGCCAGCAGCGATACGAGGACAGATACGCAGTATTTT. V and J are TRBV5-1 and TRBJ2-3, with D hard to call. The V gene's germline CDR1 is SGHRS and CDR2 YFSETQ. The CDR3 has 13 amino acids. Between the trimmed V and J ends, which lost 4 bases and 3 bases, there was a span of 9 bases. Combining the CDR3 with reference TRBV5-1 and TRBJ2-3 gives the whole variable domain KAGVTQTPRYLIKTRGQQVTLSCSPISGHRSVSWYQQTPGQGLQFLFEYFSETQRNKGNFPGRFSGRQFSNSRSEMNVSTLELGDSALYLCASSDTRTDTQYFGPGTRLTVL.